These 2 T cell receptor beta chains were sequenced from one sample in a study of shared clonotypes between healthy human individuals. TCRdb keeps only in-frame clones here, not all; method: immunoSEQ multiplex PCR. This sample carries millions of clones, 90% to 95% of them seen once, and the ten largest clones take 0.35% to 0.5%. Sequenced: naive CD4+ T cells from PBMCs. Noted subset: CD45RA+ positively selected. Receptors were obtained from a man between 18 and 35 years old in good health. Some clones in this sample may be carry-over from other donors' samples.

To note about this clone: Other DNA variants within this sample encode the same CDR3. This chain links TRBV6-5 with TRBJ2-1, with TRBD2 matching 7 bases. Germline V lookup: CDR1 MNHEY, CDR2 SVGAGI. The CDR3 is 14 amino acids. V shed 2 bases, J shed 3 bases, and the junction held 1 base outside the gene matches. The CDR3 protein is CASSYRTSYNEQFF. CDR3 bases: TGTGCCAGCAGTTACCGGACTAGCTACAATGAGCAGTTCTTC.

This rearrangement joins TRBV6-5 to TRBJ2-7; 7 nucleotides align to TRBD1. With V trimmed by 0 bases and J by 0 bases, 2 bases remained unmatched. The CDR3 contains 15 residues. Germline lookup yields CDR1 MNHEY and CDR2 SVGAGI. Written as DNA, the CDR3 is TGTGCCAGCAGTTACTCCTGGGACAGCTCCTACGAGCAGTACTTC. It specifies CASSYSWDSSYEQYF.